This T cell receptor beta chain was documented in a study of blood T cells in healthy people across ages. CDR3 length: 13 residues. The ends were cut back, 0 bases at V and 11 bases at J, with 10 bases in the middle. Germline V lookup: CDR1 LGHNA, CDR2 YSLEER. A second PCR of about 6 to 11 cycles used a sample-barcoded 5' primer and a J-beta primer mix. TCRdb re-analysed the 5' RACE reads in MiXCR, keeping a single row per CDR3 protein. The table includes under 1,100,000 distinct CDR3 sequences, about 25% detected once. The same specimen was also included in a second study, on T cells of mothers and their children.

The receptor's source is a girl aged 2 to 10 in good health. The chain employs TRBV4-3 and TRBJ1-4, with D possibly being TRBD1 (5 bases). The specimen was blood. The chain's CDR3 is CASSQDGGLKLFF. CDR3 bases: TGCGCCAGCAGCCAAGATGGGGGGTTGAAACTGTTTTTT.